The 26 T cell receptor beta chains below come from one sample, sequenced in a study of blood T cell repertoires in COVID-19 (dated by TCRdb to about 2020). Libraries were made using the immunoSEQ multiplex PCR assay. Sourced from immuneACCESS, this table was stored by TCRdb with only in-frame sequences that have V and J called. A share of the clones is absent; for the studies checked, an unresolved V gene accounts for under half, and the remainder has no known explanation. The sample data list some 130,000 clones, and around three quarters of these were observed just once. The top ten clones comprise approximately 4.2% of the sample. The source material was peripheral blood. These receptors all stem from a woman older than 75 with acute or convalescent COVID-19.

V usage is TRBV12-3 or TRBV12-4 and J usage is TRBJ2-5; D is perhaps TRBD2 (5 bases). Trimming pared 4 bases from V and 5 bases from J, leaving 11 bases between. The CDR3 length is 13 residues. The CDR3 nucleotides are TGTGCCAGCAGTTACCGGCCGGGGGAGACCCAGTACTTC. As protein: CASSYRPGETQYF.

CDR3 nucleotides: TGTGCCAGCAGTTTAGGGACACCCGAAGCTTTCTTT. Translated, it gives CASSLGTPEAFF. The rearrangement joins TRBV12-3 or TRBV12-4 to TRBJ1-1, with D possibly matching TRBD1 (5 bases). The CDR3 runs 12 residues. Deletions cut 1 base from V and 8 bases from J, with 8 bases between.

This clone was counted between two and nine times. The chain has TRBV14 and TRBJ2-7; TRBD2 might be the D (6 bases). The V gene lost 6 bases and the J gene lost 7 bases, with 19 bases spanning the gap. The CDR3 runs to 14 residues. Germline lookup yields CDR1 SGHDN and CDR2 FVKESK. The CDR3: CASSRGTEFWEQYF. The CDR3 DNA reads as TGTGCCAGCAGTCGCGGGACCGAGTTTTGGGAGCAGTACTTC.

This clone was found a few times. The CDR3 here is CASSPRQNTGELFF. The CDR3 region has the DNA TGTGCCAGCAGCCCAAGACAGAACACCGGGGAGCTGTTTTTT. This sequence joins TRBV11-3 and TRBJ2-2; D is ambiguous. This CDR3 region has 14 residues. V shed 5 bases and J shed 1 base, with 8 bases lying between them. Germline CDR1 and CDR2: SGHNT and YENEEA.

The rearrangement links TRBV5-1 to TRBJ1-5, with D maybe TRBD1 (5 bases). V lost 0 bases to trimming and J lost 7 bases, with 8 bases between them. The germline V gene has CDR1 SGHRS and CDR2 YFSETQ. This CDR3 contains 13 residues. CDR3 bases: TGCGCCAGCAGCTTGGGGGGGGACCAGCCCCAGCATTTT. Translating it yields CASSLGGDQPQHF.

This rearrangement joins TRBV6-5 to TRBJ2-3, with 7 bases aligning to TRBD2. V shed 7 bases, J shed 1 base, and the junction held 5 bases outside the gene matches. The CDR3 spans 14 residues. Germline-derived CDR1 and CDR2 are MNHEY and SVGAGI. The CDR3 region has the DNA TGTGCCAGCACCTCGGCGGGGGGCACAGATACGCAGTATTTT. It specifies CASTSAGGTDTQYF.

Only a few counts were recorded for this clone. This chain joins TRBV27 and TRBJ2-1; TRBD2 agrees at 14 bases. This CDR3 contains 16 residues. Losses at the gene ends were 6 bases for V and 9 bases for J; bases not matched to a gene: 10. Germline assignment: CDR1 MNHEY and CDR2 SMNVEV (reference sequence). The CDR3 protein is CASSPGLAGGLGEQFF. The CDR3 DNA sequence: TGTGCCAGCAGCCCTGGACTAGCGGGAGGATTGGGTGAGCAGTTCTTC.

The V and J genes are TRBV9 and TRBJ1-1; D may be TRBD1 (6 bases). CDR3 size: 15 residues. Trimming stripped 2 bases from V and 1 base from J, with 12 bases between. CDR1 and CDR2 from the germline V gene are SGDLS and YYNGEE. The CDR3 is CASSVGTGWNTEAFF. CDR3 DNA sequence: TGTGCCAGCAGCGTGGGAACAGGGTGGAACACTGAAGCTTTCTTT.

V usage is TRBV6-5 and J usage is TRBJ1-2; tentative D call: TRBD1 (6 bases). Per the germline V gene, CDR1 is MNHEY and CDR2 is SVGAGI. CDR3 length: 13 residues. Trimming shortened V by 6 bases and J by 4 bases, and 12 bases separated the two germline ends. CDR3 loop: CASSPDRFYGYTF. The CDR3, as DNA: TGTGCCAGCAGCCCGGACAGATTCTATGGCTACACCTTC.

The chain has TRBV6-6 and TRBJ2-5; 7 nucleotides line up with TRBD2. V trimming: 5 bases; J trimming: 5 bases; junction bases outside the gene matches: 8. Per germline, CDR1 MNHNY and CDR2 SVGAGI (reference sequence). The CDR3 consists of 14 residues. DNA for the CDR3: TGTGCCAGCAGTCCCTGGGGGGAGGGGGAGACCCAGTACTTC. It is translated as CASSPWGEGETQYF.

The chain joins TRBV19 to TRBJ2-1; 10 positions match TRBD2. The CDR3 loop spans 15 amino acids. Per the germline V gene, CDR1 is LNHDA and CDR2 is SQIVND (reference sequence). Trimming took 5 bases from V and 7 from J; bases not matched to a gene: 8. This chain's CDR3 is CASSVLAGLWNEQFF. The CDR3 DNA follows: TGTGCCAGTAGTGTACTAGCGGGATTGTGGAATGAGCAGTTCTTC.

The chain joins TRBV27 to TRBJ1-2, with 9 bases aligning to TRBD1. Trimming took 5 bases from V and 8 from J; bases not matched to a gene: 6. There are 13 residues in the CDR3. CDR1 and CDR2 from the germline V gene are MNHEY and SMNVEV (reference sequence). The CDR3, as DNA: TGTGCCAGCAGTCTAGGACAGGGGAGAGGCTACACCTTC. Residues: CASSLGQGRGYTF.

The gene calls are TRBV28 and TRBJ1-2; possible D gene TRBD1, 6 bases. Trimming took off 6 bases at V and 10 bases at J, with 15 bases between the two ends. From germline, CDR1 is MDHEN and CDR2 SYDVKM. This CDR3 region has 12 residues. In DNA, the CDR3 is TGTGCCAGCAGCCCGAACAGGGTTGACTACACCTTC. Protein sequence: CASSPNRVDYTF.

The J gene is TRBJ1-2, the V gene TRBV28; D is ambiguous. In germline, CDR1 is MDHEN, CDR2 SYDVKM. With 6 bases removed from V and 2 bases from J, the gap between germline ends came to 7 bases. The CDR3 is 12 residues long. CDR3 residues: CASSYPNYGYTF. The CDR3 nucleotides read TGTGCCAGCAGCTACCCGAACTATGGCTACACCTTC.

The CDR3 here is CASSLNRVRGYTF. The DNA of the CDR3 is TGTGCCAGCAGCTTAAACAGGGTGCGCGGCTACACCTTC. The V gene is TRBV13, the J gene TRBJ1-2; maybe TRBD1 (6 bases). Per the germline V gene, CDR1 is PRHDT and CDR2 is FYEKMQ (reference sequence). V lost 2 bases, J lost 8 bases, and 12 bases lay in between. The CDR3 extends over 13 amino acids.

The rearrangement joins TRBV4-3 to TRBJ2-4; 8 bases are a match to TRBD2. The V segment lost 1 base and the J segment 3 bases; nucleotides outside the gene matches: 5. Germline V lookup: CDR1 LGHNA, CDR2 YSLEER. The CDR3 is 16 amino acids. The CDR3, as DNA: TGCGCCAGCAGCCAAGTGGGCAGCGGGGGCAAAAACATTCAGTACTTC. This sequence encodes CASSQVGSGGKNIQYF.

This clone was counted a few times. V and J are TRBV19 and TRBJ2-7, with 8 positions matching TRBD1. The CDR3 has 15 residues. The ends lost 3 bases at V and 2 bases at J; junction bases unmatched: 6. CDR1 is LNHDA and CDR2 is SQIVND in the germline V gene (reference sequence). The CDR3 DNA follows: TGTGCCAGTAGTATCCAACCGGGACAGGCCTACGAGCAGTACTTC. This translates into CASSIQPGQAYEQYF.

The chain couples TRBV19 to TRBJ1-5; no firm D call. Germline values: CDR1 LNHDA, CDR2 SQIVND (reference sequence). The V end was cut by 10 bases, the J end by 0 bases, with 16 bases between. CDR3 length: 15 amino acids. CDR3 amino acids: CATRRVGNSNQPQHF. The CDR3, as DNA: TGTGCCACCCGGAGGGTCGGAAATAGCAATCAGCCCCAGCATTTT.

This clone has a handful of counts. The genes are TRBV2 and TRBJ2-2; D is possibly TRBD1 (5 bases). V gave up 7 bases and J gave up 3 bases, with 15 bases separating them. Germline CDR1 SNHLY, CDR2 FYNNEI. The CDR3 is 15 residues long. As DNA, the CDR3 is TGTGCCAGCACCTCAGGGCGTTCTTACACCGGGGAGCTGTTTTTT. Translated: CASTSGRSYTGELFF.

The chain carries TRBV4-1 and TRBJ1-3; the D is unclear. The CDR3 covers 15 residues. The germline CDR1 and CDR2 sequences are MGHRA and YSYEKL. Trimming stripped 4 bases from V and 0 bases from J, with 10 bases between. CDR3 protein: CASSPALASGNTIYF. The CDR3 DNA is TGCGCCAGCAGCCCCGCCTTGGCCTCTGGAAACACCATATATTTT.

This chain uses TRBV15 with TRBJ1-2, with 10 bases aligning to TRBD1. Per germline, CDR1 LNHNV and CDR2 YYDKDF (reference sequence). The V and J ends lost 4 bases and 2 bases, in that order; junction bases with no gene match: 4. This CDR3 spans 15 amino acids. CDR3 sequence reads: CATSNWDRGNYGYTF. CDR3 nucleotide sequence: TGTGCCACCAGCAATTGGGACAGGGGAAACTATGGCTACACCTTC.

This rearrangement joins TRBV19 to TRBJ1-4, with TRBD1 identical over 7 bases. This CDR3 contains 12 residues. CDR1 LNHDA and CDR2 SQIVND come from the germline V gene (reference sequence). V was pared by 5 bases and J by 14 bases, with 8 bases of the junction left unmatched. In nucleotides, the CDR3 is TGTGCCAGTAGTCTGCGACAGGGCGGGCTGTTTTTT. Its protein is CASSLRQGGLFF.

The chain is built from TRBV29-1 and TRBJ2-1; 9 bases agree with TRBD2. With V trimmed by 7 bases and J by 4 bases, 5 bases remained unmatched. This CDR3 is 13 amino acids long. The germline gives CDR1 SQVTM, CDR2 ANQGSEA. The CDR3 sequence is CSGIAGVYNEQFF. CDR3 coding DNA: TGCAGCGGGATAGCGGGGGTATACAATGAGCAGTTCTTC.

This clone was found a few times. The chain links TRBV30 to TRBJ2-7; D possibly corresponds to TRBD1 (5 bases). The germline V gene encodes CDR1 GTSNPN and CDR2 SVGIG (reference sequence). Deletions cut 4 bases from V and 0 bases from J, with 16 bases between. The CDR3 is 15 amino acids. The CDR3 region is CAWTGLGASSYEQYF. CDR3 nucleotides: TGTGCCTGGACAGGGTTGGGCGCTAGCTCCTACGAGCAGTACTTC. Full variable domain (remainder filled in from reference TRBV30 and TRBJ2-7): SQTIHQWPATLVQPVGSPLSLECTVEGTSNPNLYWYRQAAGRGLQLLFYSVGIGQISSEVPQNLSASRPQDRQFILSSKKLLLSDSGFYLCAWTGLGASSYEQYFGPGTRLTVT.

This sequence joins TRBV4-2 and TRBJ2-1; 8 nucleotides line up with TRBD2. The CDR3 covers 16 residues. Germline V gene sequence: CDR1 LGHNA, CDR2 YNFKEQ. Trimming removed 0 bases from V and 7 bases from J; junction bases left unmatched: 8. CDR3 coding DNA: TGTGCCAGCAGCCAAGACGGGCGGGGGGCTGGAAATGAGCAGTTCTTC. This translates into CASSQDGRGAGNEQFF.

CDR3: CASSSLVLAASKETQYF. CDR3 DNA sequence: TGTGCCAGCAGCTCGCTTGTTCTAGCGGCTAGTAAAGAGACCCAGTACTTC. The chain recombines TRBV5-6 with TRBJ2-5; 7 nucleotides line up with TRBD2. The germline CDR1 and CDR2 sequences are SGHDT and YYEEEE. CDR3 length equals 17 residues. J lost 3 bases, V lost 3 bases, and 14 bases had no gene match.